The clone carrying this TCR beta chain showed up many times. Its antigen is still unknown. The data were obtained in a study of breast tumors, draining lymph nodes, adjacent tissues. Points from the study as a whole: Tumor repertoires ranked between lymph nodes and nontumor tissue in diversity, with V and J gene preferences. The lymph node origin of tumor T cells was framed as consistent with a hypothesis, not demonstrated.

Samples came from axillary lymph nodes draining the breast cancer. The CDR3 is 14 amino acids. The V end lost 0 bases, the J end lost 7 bases, and 10 bases lay between the germline ends. Germline lookup yields CDR1 MGHRA and CDR2 YSYEKL. TCRdb processed the multiplex PCR reads anew with MiXCR; each CDR3 protein has one entry. This sample has fewer than 200,000 distinct CDR3 sequences, with 33% found just once. The chain carries TRBV4-1 and TRBJ1-5; D is possibly TRBD1 (5 bases). Source material: axillary lymph node tissue. The receptor was derived from a female donor with breast cancer. Some clones in this sample may be carry-over from other donors' samples. CDR3 residues: CASSQDLGVQPQHF. The CDR3 DNA is TGCGCCAGCAGCCAAGATTTGGGGGTACAGCCCCAGCATTTT.